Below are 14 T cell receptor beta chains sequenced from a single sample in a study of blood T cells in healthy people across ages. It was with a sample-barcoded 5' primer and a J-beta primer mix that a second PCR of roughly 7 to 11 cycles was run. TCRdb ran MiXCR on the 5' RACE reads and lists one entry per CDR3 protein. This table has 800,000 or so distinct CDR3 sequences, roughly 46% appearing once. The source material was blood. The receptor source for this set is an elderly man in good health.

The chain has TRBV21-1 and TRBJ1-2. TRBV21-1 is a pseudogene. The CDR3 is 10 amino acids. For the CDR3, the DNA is TGTGCCAGCAGCTCACAGGGATACACCTTC. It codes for CASSSQGYTF.

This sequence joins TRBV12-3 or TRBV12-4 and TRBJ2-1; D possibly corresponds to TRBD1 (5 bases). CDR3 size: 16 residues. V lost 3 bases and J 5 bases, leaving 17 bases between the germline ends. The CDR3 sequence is CASSFMQGRGHNEQFF. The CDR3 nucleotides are TGTGCCAGCAGTTTCATGCAGGGAAGGGGCCACAATGAGCAGTTCTTC.

The CDR3 protein is CASSQDQGLNQPQHF. CDR3 DNA: TGCGCCAGCAGCCAAGATCAGGGGCTCAATCAGCCCCAGCATTTT. The V gene is TRBV4-1, the J gene TRBJ1-5; D is possibly TRBD1 (6 bases). Trimming shortened V by 0 bases and J by 3 bases, and 9 bases separated the two germline ends. This CDR3 is built from 15 residues. Germline assignment: CDR1 MGHRA and CDR2 YSYEKL.

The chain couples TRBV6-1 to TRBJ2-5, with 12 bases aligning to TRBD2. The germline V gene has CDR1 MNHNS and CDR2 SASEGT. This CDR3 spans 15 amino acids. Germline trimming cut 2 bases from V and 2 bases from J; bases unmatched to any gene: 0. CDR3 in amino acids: CASSELAGGQETQYF. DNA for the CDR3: TGTGCCAGCAGTGAACTAGCGGGGGGGCAAGAGACCCAGTACTTC.

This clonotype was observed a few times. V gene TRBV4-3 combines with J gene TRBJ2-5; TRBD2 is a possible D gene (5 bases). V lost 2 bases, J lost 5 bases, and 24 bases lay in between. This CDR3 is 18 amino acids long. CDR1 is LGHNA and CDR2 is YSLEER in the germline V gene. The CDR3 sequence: CASSQYWTGLVSRETQYF. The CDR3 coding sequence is TGCGCCAGCAGCCAATACTGGACCGGACTGGTGTCGAGGGAGACCCAGTACTTC.

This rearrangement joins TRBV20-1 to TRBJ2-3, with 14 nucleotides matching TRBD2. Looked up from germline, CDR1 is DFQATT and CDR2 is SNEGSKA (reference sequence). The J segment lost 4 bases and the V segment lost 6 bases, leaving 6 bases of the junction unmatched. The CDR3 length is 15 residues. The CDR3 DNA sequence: TGCAGTGCGAAAGGGACTAGCGGGAGTGCAGATACGCAGTATTTT. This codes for CSAKGTSGSADTQYF.

Written as DNA, the CDR3 is TGTGCCAGCAGACGGGCGGGGGCGCGTAATGAAAAACTGTTTTTT. It is translated as CASRRAGARNEKLFF. V and J are TRBV7-2 and TRBJ1-4; D is perhaps TRBD1 (6 bases). This CDR3 has 15 amino acids. Germline V gene lookup returns CDR1 SGHTA and CDR2 FQGNSA. Trimming removed 6 bases at V and 4 bases at J, with 15 bases between.

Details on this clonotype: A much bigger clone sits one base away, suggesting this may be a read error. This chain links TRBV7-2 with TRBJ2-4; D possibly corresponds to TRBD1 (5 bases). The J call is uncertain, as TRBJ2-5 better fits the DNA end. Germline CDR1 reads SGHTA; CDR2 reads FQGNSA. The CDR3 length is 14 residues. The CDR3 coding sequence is TGTGCCAGCAACTTAGTGGGGCTAGGAGAGACCCAGTACTTC. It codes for CASNLVGLGETQYF.

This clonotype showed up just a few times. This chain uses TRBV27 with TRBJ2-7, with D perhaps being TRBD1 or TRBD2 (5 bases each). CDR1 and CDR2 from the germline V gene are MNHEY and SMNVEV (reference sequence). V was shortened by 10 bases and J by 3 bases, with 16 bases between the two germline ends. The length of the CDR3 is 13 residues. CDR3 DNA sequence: TGTGCCAAGCCGGGACCAAGGCGCTACGAGCAGTACTTC. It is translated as CAKPGPRRYEQYF.

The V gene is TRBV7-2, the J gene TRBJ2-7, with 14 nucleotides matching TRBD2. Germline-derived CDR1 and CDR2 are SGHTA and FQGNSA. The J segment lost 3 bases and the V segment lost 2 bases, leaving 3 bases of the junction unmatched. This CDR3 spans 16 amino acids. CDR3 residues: CASSLNGLAGGYEQYF. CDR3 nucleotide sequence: TGTGCCAGCAGCTTAAACGGACTAGCGGGGGGCTACGAGCAGTACTTC.

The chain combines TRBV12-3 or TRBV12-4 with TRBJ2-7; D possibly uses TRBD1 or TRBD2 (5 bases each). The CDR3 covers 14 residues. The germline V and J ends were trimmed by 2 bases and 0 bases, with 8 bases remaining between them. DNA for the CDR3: TGTGCCAGCAGTTTACCAGGGAGCTCCTACGAGCAGTACTTC. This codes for CASSLPGSSYEQYF.

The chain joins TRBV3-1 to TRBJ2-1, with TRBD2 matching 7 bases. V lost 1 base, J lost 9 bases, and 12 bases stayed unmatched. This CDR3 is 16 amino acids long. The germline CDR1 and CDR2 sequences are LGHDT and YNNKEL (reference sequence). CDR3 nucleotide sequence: TGTGCCAGCAGCCAAGGCCTAGCGGAGCCCCAGGGTGAGCAGTTCTTC. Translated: CASSQGLAEPQGEQFF.

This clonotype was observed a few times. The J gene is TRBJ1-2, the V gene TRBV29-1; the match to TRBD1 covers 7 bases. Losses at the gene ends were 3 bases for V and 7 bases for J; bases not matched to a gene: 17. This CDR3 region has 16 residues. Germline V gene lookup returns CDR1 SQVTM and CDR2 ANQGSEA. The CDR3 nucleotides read TGCAGCGTTGACTCACCGGGACAGCGATCTTCGAGTGGCTACACCTTC. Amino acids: CSVDSPGQRSSSGYTF.

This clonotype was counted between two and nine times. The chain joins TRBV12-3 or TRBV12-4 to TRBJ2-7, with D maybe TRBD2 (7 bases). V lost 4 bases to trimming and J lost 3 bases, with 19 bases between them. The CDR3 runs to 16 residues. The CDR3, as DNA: TGTGCCAGCAGTTCAGACCGACTAGCAGGGGACTACGAGCAGTACTTC. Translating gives CASSSDRLAGDYEQYF.